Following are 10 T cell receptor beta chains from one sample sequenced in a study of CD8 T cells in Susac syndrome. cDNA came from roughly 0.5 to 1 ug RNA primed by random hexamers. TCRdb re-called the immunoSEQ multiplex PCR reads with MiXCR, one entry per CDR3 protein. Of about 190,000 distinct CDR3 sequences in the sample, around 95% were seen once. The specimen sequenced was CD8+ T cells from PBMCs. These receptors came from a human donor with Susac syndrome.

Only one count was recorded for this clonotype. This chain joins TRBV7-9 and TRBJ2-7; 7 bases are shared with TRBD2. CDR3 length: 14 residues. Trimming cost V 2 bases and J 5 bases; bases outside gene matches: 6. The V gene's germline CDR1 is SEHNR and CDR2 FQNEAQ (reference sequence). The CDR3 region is CASSLSTSANEQYF. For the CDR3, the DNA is TGTGCCAGCAGCTTATCCACTAGCGCTAACGAGCAGTACTTC.

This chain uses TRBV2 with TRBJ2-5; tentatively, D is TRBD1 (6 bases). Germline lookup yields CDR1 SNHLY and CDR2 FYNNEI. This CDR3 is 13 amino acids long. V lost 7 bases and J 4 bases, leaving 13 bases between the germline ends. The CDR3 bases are TGTGCCAGCAACGAGATGGGGGCAGAGACCCAGTACTTC. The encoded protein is CASNEMGAETQYF.

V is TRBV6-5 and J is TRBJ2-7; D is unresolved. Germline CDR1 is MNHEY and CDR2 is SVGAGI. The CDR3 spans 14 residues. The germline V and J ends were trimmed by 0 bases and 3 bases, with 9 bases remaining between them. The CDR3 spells CASSYSDYNYEQYF. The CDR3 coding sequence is TGTGCCAGCAGTTACTCCGATTATAACTACGAGCAGTACTTC.

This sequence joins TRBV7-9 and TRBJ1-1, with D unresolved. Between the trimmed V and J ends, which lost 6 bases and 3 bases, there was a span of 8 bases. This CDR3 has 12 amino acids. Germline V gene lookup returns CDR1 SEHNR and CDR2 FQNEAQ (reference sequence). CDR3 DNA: TGTGCCAGCAGTGGCGCTGACACTGAAGCTTTCTTT. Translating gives CASSGADTEAFF.

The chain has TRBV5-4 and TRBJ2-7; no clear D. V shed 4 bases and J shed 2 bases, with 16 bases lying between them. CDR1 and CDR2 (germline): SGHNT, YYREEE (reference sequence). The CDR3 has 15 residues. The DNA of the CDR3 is TGTGCCAGCAGCCCCCCCTCGGGCGAGACCTACGAGCAGTACTTC. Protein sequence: CASSPPSGETYEQYF.

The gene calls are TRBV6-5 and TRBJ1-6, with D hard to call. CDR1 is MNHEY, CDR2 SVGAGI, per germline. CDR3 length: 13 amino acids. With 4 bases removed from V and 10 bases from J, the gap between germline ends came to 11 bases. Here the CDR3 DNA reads TGTGCCAGCAGTTGGCGGGAGCGGTCACCCCTCCACTTT. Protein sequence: CASSWRERSPLHF.

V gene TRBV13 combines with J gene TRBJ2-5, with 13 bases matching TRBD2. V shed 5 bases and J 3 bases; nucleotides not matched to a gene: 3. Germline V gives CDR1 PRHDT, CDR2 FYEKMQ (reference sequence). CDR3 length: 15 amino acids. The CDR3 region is CASSTGLAGEETQYF. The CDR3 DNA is TGTGCCAGCAGCACTGGACTAGCGGGGGAAGAGACCCAGTACTTC.

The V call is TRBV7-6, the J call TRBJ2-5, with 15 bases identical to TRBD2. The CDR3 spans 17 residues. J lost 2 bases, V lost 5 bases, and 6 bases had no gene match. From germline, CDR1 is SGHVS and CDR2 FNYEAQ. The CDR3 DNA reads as TGTGCCAGCAGCCCGGGACTAGCGGGGGGATTACAAGAGACCCAGTACTTC. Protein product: CASSPGLAGGLQETQYF.

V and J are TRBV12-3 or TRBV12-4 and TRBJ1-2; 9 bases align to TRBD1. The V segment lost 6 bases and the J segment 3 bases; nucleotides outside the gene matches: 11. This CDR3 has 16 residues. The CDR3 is CASSPPAGQGDYGYTF. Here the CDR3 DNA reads TGTGCCAGCAGCCCCCCCGCGGGACAGGGAGACTATGGCTACACCTTC.

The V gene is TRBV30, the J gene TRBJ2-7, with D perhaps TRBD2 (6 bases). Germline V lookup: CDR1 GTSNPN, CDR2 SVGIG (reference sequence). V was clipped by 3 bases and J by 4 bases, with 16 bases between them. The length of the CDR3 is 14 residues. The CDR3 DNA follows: TGTGCCTGGAGGGGTGCGGGAATACGATACGAGCAGTACTTC. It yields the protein CAWRGAGIRYEQYF. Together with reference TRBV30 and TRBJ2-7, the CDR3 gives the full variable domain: SQTIHQWPATLVQPVGSPLSLECTVEGTSNPNLYWYRQAAGRGLQLLFYSVGIGQISSEVPQNLSASRPQDRQFILSSKKLLLSDSGFYLCAWRGAGIRYEQYFGPGTRLTVT.